This TCR beta chain was profiled in a study of cytomegalovirus exposure and HLA in healthy donors. In the PCR, 60 Vbeta and 13 Jbeta primers were used. Assay: immunoSEQ multiplex PCR; the TCRdb copy retains only in-frame clones and omits some. The data contain some 84,000 clones, about 60% of them seen just once; the ten biggest clones take up 15%. This clone was picked up a small number of times. Antigen: not known. V was pared by 3 bases and J by 0 bases, with 14 bases between. CDR1 and CDR2 (germline): KGHSY, FQNENV. The CDR3 runs 16 residues. Study-wide findings and caveats: A previous analysis found most TCR beta V segments productive roughly 87% or roughly 30% of the time. With high specificity and sensitivity, the classifier reportedly diagnosed cytomegalovirus status. Usually a TCR sequence was rare, but some public TCRs were found in many donors. Excluded were some V segments that proved indistinguishable, including TRBV6-2 and TRBV6-3.

Specimen: PBMCs. The chain is built from TRBV16 and TRBJ2-5; maybe TRBD1 (5 bases). The receptor was isolated from a middle-aged woman in good health and CMV-seropositive. CDR3 DNA: TGTGCCAGCAGCCAGACGACAGCGATAGACCAAGAGACCCAGTACTTC. Its translation: CASSQTTAIDQETQYF.